What follows are 18 T cell receptor beta chains derived from one specimen sequenced in a study of blood T cell repertoires in COVID-19 (TCRdb year 2020). The library was built by means of the immunoSEQ multiplex PCR assay. TCRdb carries this immuneACCESS record with in-frame sequences only. Its versions omit some clonotypes, under half of them owing to an unresolved V gene in the studies checked, with the rest unexplained. The sample records 270,000 or so clones, 75% to 90% of which are singletons. Of the sample, roughly 0.92% is held by the ten largest clones. Specimen: peripheral blood. The receptors here all came from a woman aged 40 to 50 who had recovered from COVID-19.

This chain joins TRBV11-3 and TRBJ2-7; D is perhaps TRBD2 (6 bases). V lost 0 bases and J 4 bases, leaving 13 bases between the germline ends. The CDR3 is 15 residues long. CDR1 and CDR2 from the germline V gene are SGHNT and YENEEA. The chain's CDR3 is CASSLEGRERYEQYF. In DNA, the CDR3 is TGTGCCAGCAGCTTAGAGGGTCGGGAGAGGTACGAGCAGTACTTC.

The J gene is TRBJ2-7, the V gene TRBV5-5, with 10 bases fitting TRBD1. Per the germline V gene, CDR1 is SGHKS and CDR2 is YYEKEE (reference sequence). The CDR3 runs 15 residues. The V gene end was trimmed by 3 bases and the J gene end by 5 bases; junction bases not matched to a gene: 8. The CDR3 loop is CASSSMGQGQDEQYF. As DNA, the CDR3 is TGTGCCAGCAGCTCAATGGGACAGGGGCAGGACGAGCAGTACTTC. The full variable domain, rest sourced from reference TRBV5-5 and TRBJ2-7, is DAGVTQSPTHLIKTRGQQVTLRCSPISGHKSVSWYQQVLGQGPQFIFQYYEKEERGRGNFPDRFSARQFPNYSSELNVNALLLGDSALYLCASSSMGQGQDEQYFGPGTRLTVT.

This clone has just one count. This chain uses TRBV13 with TRBJ2-7, with TRBD1 matching over 11 bases. V shed 5 bases and J 5 bases; nucleotides not matched to a gene: 11. This CDR3 comprises 16 residues. The germline V gene has CDR1 PRHDT and CDR2 FYEKMQ (reference sequence). The CDR3 DNA reads TGTGCCAGCAGCCCCCAATCGGGACAGGGGGGCAACGAGCAGTACTTC. This gives the protein CASSPQSGQGGNEQYF.

Points on this clone: Germline is not matched at one junction end, which may reflect a read error. The chain has TRBV6-5 and TRBJ2-7, with D possibly matching TRBD2 (6 bases). CDR1 and CDR2 from the germline V gene are MNHEY and SVGAGI. The CDR3 has 11 amino acids. CDR3 nucleotides: TGTGCCAGCACCCTCCGGGACTTCACGGACTTC. Protein: CASTLRDFTDF.

The V and J genes are TRBV3-1 (or the pseudogene TRBV3-2) and TRBJ2-3, with 8 nucleotides matching TRBD1. The CDR3 extends over 17 amino acids. The germline V gene encodes CDR1 LGHDT and CDR2 YNNKEL (reference sequence). After removal of 0 bases from V and 1 base from J, the junction contained 6 bases not matched to a gene. DNA of the CDR3: TGTGCCAGCAGCCAAGAGACAGGGGTTGTAGGCACAGATACGCAGTATTTT. Protein product: CASSQETGVVGTDTQYF.

The genes are TRBV25-1 and TRBJ2-3, with 9 positions matching TRBD1. The CDR3 covers 17 residues. CDR1 and CDR2 from the germline V gene are MGHDK and SYGVNS. Trimming removed 4 bases from V and 0 bases from J; junction bases left unmatched: 8. CDR3 in amino acids: CASSGPTGTGSTDTQYF. CDR3 in DNA: TGTGCCAGCAGTGGACCCACAGGGACAGGGAGCACAGATACGCAGTATTTT.

This clone was observed a handful of times. The CDR3 region has the DNA TGTGCCAGTAGTACCGGGGGCGGGGGCACTGAAGCTTTCTTT. It is translated as CASSTGGGGTEAFF. V usage is TRBV19 and J usage is TRBJ1-1, with a weak D call TRBD1 (6 bases). Trimming pared 4 bases from V and 4 bases from J, leaving 13 bases between. Germline CDR1 is LNHDA and CDR2 is SQIVND (reference sequence). The CDR3 is 14 residues long.

The chain links TRBV28 to TRBJ2-7, with 7 bases identical to TRBD1. Trimming at V came to 10 bases and at J to 2 bases, leaving 5 bases not matched to a gene. Germline V gene data show CDR1 as MDHEN and CDR2 as SYDVKM. This CDR3 comprises 12 residues. This CDR3 reads CATGTETYEQYF. For the CDR3, the DNA is TGTGCCACCGGGACAGAGACCTACGAGCAGTACTTC.

This chain uses TRBV6-6 with TRBJ2-7, with D possibly matching TRBD1 (5 bases). The CDR3 runs to 14 residues. Deletions cut 0 bases from V and 5 bases from J, with 11 bases between. Germline assignment: CDR1 MNHNY and CDR2 SVGAGI (reference sequence). The CDR3: CASSYSEARDEQYF. CDR3 sequence (DNA): TGTGCCAGCAGTTACTCTGAGGCCAGGGACGAGCAGTACTTC.

CDR3 coding DNA: TGCGCCAGCAGCCTCACCCCACAAGCGGGAGTCTACCACGAGCAGTACTTC. Protein sequence: CASSLTPQAGVYHEQYF. The V call is TRBV4-1, the J call TRBJ2-7, with 8 bases matching TRBD2. V shed 4 bases and J 5 bases; nucleotides not matched to a gene: 16. This CDR3 contains 17 residues. Per the germline V gene, CDR1 is MGHRA and CDR2 is YSYEKL.

V is TRBV7-6 and J is TRBJ2-1; 7 bases line up with TRBD2. Germline lookup yields CDR1 SGHVS and CDR2 FNYEAQ. Unmatched junction bases numbered 10, after V lost 5 bases and J lost 3 bases. The CDR3 totals 16 residues. CDR3: CASSAQHAGVYNEQFF. CDR3 bases: TGTGCCAGCAGCGCCCAGCACGCGGGAGTCTACAATGAGCAGTTCTTC.

The V and J genes are TRBV5-6 and TRBJ1-1; 7 nucleotides line up with TRBD1. V dropped 4 bases and J dropped 1; count of bases not matched to a gene: 7. This CDR3 is 15 amino acids long. Germline V CDR1 and CDR2: SGHDT, YYEEEE. In DNA, the CDR3 is TGTGCCAGCAGCGTGAACAGGGGTCCGAACACTGAAGCTTTCTTT. Encoded protein: CASSVNRGPNTEAFF.

This clone was seen only once. V gene TRBV9 combines with J gene TRBJ2-3, with 14 bases matching TRBD2. V trimming: 4 bases; J trimming: 4 bases; junction bases outside the gene matches: 17. Germline loops: CDR1 SGDLS, CDR2 YYNGEE. CDR3 size: 20 residues. Written as DNA, the CDR3 is TGTGCCAGCAGCACTCCGACGTCGGGACTAGCGGGAGAAGTCCCAGATACGCAGTATTTT. As protein: CASSTPTSGLAGEVPDTQYF.

The chain has TRBV28 and TRBJ2-1; D gene uncertain. Germline V lookup: CDR1 MDHEN, CDR2 SYDVKM. V dropped 5 bases and J dropped 6 bases, with 5 bases sitting between them. The CDR3 is 11 residues long. The CDR3 spells CASSPSNEQFF. DNA for the CDR3: TGTGCCAGCAGTCCTAGCAATGAGCAGTTCTTC.

The chain recombines TRBV2 with TRBJ1-2; no clear D gene. Per the germline V gene, CDR1 is SNHLY and CDR2 is FYNNEI. This CDR3 is built from 13 residues. V was trimmed by 4 bases and J by 6 bases, leaving 12 bases between them. CDR3 sequence: CASSVRGRDGYTF. In DNA, the CDR3 is TGTGCCAGCAGTGTCCGAGGGCGTGATGGCTACACCTTC. Drawing the rest from reference TRBV2 and TRBJ1-2, the complete variable domain is EPEVTQTPSHQVTQMGQEVILRCVPISNHLYFYWYRQILGQKVEFLVSFYNNEISEKSEIFDDQFSVERPDGSNFTLKIRSTKLEDSAMYFCASSVRGRDGYTFGSGTRLTVV.

J is TRBJ2-5 and V is TRBV6-6, with 11 nucleotides matching TRBD2. The CDR3 is made up of 15 amino acids. V dropped 6 bases and J dropped 5; count of bases not matched to a gene: 8. The germline gives CDR1 MNHNY, CDR2 SVGAGI (reference sequence). The CDR3 coding sequence is TGTGCCAGCAGCCCCCTAGCGGGAGGCCGGGAGACCCAGTACTTC. It codes for CASSPLAGGRETQYF.

The chain uses TRBV27 and TRBJ2-1; 13 bases fit TRBD2. The CDR3 has 15 residues. V dropped 6 bases and J dropped 8; count of bases not matched to a gene: 7. CDR1 and CDR2 from the germline V gene are MNHEY and SMNVEV (reference sequence). CDR3: CASRVLAGGHDEQFF. The CDR3 DNA is TGTGCCAGCAGAGTACTAGCGGGAGGGCATGATGAGCAGTTCTTC.

This chain links TRBV27 with TRBJ2-7, with 7 bases lining up with TRBD1. V shed 7 bases and J 5 bases; nucleotides not matched to a gene: 2. The germline gives CDR1 MNHEY, CDR2 SMNVEV (reference sequence). The CDR3 extends over 11 amino acids. DNA of the CDR3: TGTGCCAGCAACAGGGGTCACGAGCAGTACTTC. It specifies CASNRGHEQYF.